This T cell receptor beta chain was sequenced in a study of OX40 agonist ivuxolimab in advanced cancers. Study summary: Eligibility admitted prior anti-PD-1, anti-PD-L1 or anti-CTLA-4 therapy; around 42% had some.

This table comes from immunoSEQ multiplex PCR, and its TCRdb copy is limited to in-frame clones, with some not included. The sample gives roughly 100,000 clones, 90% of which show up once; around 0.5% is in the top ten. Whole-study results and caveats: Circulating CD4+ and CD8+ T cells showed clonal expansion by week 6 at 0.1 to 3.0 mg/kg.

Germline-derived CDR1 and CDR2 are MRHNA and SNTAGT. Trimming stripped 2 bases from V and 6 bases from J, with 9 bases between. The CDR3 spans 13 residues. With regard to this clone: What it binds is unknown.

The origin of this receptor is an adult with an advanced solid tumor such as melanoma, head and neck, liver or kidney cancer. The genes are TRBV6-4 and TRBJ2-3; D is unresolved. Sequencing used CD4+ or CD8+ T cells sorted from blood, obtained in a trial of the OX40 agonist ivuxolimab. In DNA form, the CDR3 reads TGTGCCAGCAGTGACCAGCATATGGATACGCAGTATTTT. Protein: CASSDQHMDTQYF.